This T cell receptor (beta chain) stems from a study of blood T cell repertoires in COVID-19. Overall study: Sites in the United States, Italy and Spain provided acute and convalescent COVID-19 samples. From T cells, B-cell-depleted T cells, or PBMCs came the material, which was cDNA or gDNA.

This CDR3 has 16 amino acids. With 3 bases clipped from V and 2 bases from J, the junction kept 9 bases outside the gene matches. Germline assignment: CDR1 SGHVS and CDR2 FNYEAQ. This clone has a single count. In the study's own analysis: Reference gene primer amplification gave nucleated cell count estimates. Profiled with immunoSEQ multiplex PCR; TCRdb holds only in-frame clones, not every one. From that table come the V and J calls and clone size; the DNA was used to work out D and trimming. The sample yields a few hundred thousand clones, approximately 86% seen once. The receptor comes from a man in his forties who had recovered from COVID-19. The chain uses TRBV7-6 and TRBJ2-7, with 8 nucleotides matching TRBD2. Sequencing used peripheral blood. In nucleotides, the CDR3 is TGTGCCAGCAGCTTCCTCCGGGGGGGAAAACCCTACGAGCAGTACTTC. Encoded protein: CASSFLRGGKPYEQYF.